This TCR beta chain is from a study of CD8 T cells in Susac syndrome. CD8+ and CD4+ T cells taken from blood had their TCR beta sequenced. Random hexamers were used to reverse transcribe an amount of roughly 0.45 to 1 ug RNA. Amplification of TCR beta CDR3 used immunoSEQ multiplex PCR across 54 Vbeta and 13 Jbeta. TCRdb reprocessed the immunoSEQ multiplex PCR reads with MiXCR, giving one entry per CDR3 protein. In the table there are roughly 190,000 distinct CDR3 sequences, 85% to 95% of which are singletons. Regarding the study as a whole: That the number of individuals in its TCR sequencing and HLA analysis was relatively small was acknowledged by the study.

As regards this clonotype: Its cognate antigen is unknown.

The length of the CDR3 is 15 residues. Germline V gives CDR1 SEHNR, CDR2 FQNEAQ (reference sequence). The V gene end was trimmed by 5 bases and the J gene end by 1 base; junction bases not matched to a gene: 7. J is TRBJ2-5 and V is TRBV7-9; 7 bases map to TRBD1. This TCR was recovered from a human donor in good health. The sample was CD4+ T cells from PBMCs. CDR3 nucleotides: TGTGCCAGCAGCGTGATCCCAGGGGGCCAAGAGACCCAGTACTTC. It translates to CASSVIPGGQETQYF.